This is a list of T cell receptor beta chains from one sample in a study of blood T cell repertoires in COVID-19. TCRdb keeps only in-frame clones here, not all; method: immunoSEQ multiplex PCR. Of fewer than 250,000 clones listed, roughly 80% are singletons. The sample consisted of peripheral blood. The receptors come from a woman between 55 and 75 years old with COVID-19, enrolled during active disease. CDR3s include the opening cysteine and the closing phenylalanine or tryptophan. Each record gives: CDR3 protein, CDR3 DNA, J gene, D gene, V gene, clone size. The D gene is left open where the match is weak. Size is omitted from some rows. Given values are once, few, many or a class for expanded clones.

CASSEAGGPTDTQYF TGTGCCAGCAGCGAAGCGGGAGGGCCCACAGATACGCAGTATTTT TRBJ2-3 TRBD2 TRBV9 -
CASRQQGNGRPQHF TGTGCCAGCAGACAGCAGGGGAATGGTAGGCCCCAGCATTTT TRBJ1-5 - TRBV28 -
CASSAGQETQYF TGTGCCAGCTCCGCGGGCCAAGAGACCCAGTACTTC TRBJ2-5 - TRBV9 once
CASSLTSGFSYEQYF TGTGCCAGCAGCTTGACTAGCGGGTTCTCCTACGAGCAGTACTTC TRBJ2-7 TRBD2 TRBV7-8 -
CASLGTSGSYEQYF TGTGCCAGCCTTGGGACTAGCGGGAGCTACGAGCAGTACTTC TRBJ2-7 TRBD2 TRBV6-6 once
CSASRGTGGSNSPLHF TGCAGTGCGAGTCGCGGGACAGGGGGAAGTAATTCACCCCTCCACTTT TRBJ1-6 TRBD1 TRBV20-1 few
CASSQSPDRYQPQHF TGTGCCAGCAGCCAATCACCGGACAGGTATCAGCCCCAGCATTTT TRBJ1-5 TRBD1 TRBV6-5 -
CASGVRTENTEAFF TGTGCCAGCGGGGTTCGGACAGAGAACACTGAAGCTTTCTTT TRBJ1-1 - TRBV2 -
CASSLEGARGYTF TGTGCCAGCAGCCTAGAGGGGGCGCGAGGCTACACCTTC TRBJ1-2 TRBD1 TRBV9 once
CASSSPNTEAFF TGTGCCAGCAGCTCTCCGAACACTGAAGCTTTCTTT TRBJ1-1 - TRBV9 -
CASSQDNRGQPQHF TGTGCCAGCAGCCAAGATAACAGGGGCCAGCCCCAGCATTTT TRBJ1-5 TRBD1 TRBV3-1/TRBV3-2 -
CAIGQGGTQPQHF TGTGCCATCGGACAGGGAGGTACGCAGCCCCAGCATTTT TRBJ1-5 TRBD1 TRBV10-3 -
CASSLYQLTNEKLFF TGTGCCAGCAGCTTGTACCAGTTAACTAATGAAAAACTGTTTTTT TRBJ1-4 - TRBV5-6 few
CATGGGETQYF TGTGCCACCGGGGGGGGAGAGACCCAGTACTTC TRBJ2-5 TRBD2 TRBV12-3/TRBV12-4 -
CASSESGGMGIQYF TGCGCCAGCAGTGAGTCAGGCGGGATGGGCATTCAGTACTTC TRBJ2-4 - TRBV10-1 -
CASRYRGDNSPLHF TGTGCCAGCAGGTACAGGGGGGATAATTCACCCCTCCACTTT TRBJ1-6 TRBD1 TRBV2 -
CASSYSRVGDTQYF TGTGCCAGCAGTTACTCGCGGGTGGGGGATACGCAGTATTTT TRBJ2-3 - TRBV6-2/TRBV6-3 -
CASSLEQGARGPQHF TGTGCCAGCAGCTTGGAGCAGGGGGCTAGAGGGCCCCAGCATTTT TRBJ1-5 TRBD1 TRBV5-6 -
CASSLLGAENTEAFF TGTGCCAGCAGCTTACTAGGGGCGGAGAACACTGAAGCTTTCTTT TRBJ1-1 - TRBV11-1 -
CATSDFRGTDTQYF TGTGCCACCAGTGATTTCAGGGGCACAGATACGCAGTATTTT TRBJ2-3 - TRBV24-1 few
CASSLDGTGDDGYTF TGTGCCAGCAGCCTAGACGGGACAGGGGACGACGGCTACACCTTC TRBJ1-2 TRBD1 TRBV11-2 -
CASSRTSVLAAYNEQFF TGTGCCAGTAGTAGAACTAGCGTATTGGCGGCCTACAATGAGCAGTTCTTC TRBJ2-1 TRBD2 TRBV19 -
CASSEYGLSTDTQYF TGTGCCAGCAGTGAATACGGACTTAGCACAGATACGCAGTATTTT TRBJ2-3 - TRBV2 -
CATSRPSGRYNEQFF TGTGCCACCAGCAGACCTAGCGGGAGATACAATGAGCAGTTCTTC TRBJ2-1 TRBD2 TRBV15 few
CATSRGGQGPGNTIYF TGTGCCACCAGCAGAGGGGGACAGGGTCCTGGAAACACCATATATTTT TRBJ1-3 TRBD1 TRBV15 few
CASSRAQGGYYGYTF TGTGCCAGCAGCCGCGCGCAGGGCGGCTACTATGGCTACACCTTC TRBJ1-2 - TRBV7-9 -
CASSRPRGLAAEQFF TGTGCCAGCAGTCGCCCCCGGGGACTAGCGGCTGAGCAGTTCTTC TRBJ2-1 TRBD2 TRBV6-5 -
CASSLDRANTIYF TGTGCCAGCAGCCTGGACAGGGCAAACACCATATATTTT TRBJ1-3 TRBD1 TRBV6-5 -
CASSLGDTGGEKLFF TGTGCCAGCAGCTTGGGCGACACAGGGGGTGAAAAACTGTTTTTT TRBJ1-4 TRBD1 TRBV5-5 -
CASRVGLAGDGDTQYF TGTGCCAGCAGGGTCGGACTAGCGGGAGATGGAGATACGCAGTATTTT TRBJ2-3 TRBD2 TRBV7-2 -
CASSMDRGYGYTF TGTGCCAGCTCTATGGACAGGGGGTATGGCTACACCTTC TRBJ1-2 TRBD1 TRBV18 -
CAWSGATSGANVLTF TGTGCCTGGAGTGGAGCGACCTCTGGGGCCAACGTCCTGACTTTC TRBJ2-6 - TRBV30 -
CATSRDLAGNTEAFF TGTGCCACCAGCAGAGATCTGGCAGGGAACACTGAAGCTTTCTTT TRBJ1-1 - TRBV15 -
CASSSPGTGNTEAFF TGTGCCAGCAGTAGCCCCGGGACAGGGAACACTGAAGCTTTCTTT TRBJ1-1 TRBD1 TRBV6-5 many
CASSNWAGGGEQYF TGTGCCAGCAGCAACTGGGCAGGGGGAGGTGAGCAGTACTTC TRBJ2-7 - TRBV7-8 -
CASSLGGFQPQHF TGTGCCAGCAGCCTTGGGGGGTTTCAGCCCCAGCATTTT TRBJ1-5 - TRBV7-9 -
CASSPREGIGVDTQYF TGTGCCAGCAGCCCTAGGGAGGGTATTGGGGTAGATACGCAGTATTTT TRBJ2-3 TRBD2 TRBV9 -
CASSVGSGGTDTQYF TGTGCCAGCAGCGTAGGTAGCGGGGGCACAGATACGCAGTATTTT TRBJ2-3 TRBD2 TRBV9 -
CASSLGTENEKLFF TGTGCCAGCAGCCTAGGGACAGAAAATGAAAAACTGTTTTTT TRBJ1-4 TRBD1 TRBV7-9 -
CASSYAGTGLQETQYF TGTGCCAGCAGTTACGCCGGGACAGGGCTTCAAGAGACCCAGTACTTC TRBJ2-5 TRBD1 TRBV4-2 -
CASSLQGAYSTDTQYF TGCGCCAGCAGCCTACAGGGGGCCTATAGCACAGATACGCAGTATTTT TRBJ2-3 TRBD1 TRBV4-3 once
CASSQPRGSFGYTF TGTGCCAGCAGCCAACCCCGGGGAAGTTTCGGCTACACCTTC TRBJ1-2 - TRBV4-2 -
CASSQALKGAYNEQFF TGCGCCAGCAGCCAAGCTCTGAAGGGGGCCTACAATGAGCAGTTCTTC TRBJ2-1 - TRBV4-1 once
CAISGGFSSRDEQFF TGTGCCATCAGTGGAGGGTTCAGTTCTAGGGATGAGCAGTTCTTC TRBJ2-1 - TRBV10-3 -
CASTPFLAASSYEQYF TGTGCCAGCACCCCTTTCCTAGCGGCGAGCTCCTACGAGCAGTACTTC TRBJ2-7 TRBD2 TRBV7-9 -
CASSLMGQGLHEQFF TGTGCCAGCAGCTTAATGGGACAGGGGCTCCATGAGCAGTTCTTC TRBJ2-1 TRBD1 TRBV7-3 once
CASSQSTSGTGRDTQYF TGTGCCAGCAGCCAGTCAACTAGCGGGACGGGGAGAGATACGCAGTATTTT TRBJ2-3 TRBD2 TRBV11-2 -
CASSYRTGGTDTQYF TGTGCCAGCAGTTACCGGACAGGGGGCACAGATACGCAGTATTTT TRBJ2-3 TRBD1 TRBV6-2/TRBV6-3 -
CASSRGLAVTQYF TGTGCCAGCAGCCGTGGACTAGCGGTGACCCAGTACTTC TRBJ2-5 TRBD2 TRBV5-6 -
CASSPGTGAEKLFF TGCGCCAGCAGCCCTGGGACAGGGGCCGAAAAACTGTTTTTT TRBJ1-4 TRBD1 TRBV4-1 few
CASSSGVVETQYF TGTGCCAGCAGTAGCGGGGTCGTGGAGACCCAGTACTTC TRBJ2-5 TRBD2 TRBV28 -
CASSGGLAVGELFF TGTGCCAGCAGCGGGGGACTAGCGGTCGGGGAGCTGTTTTTT TRBJ2-2 TRBD2 TRBV9 -
CASSVDPTGTDYGYTF TGTGCCAGCAGCGTAGACCCGACAGGGACGGATTATGGCTACACCTTC TRBJ1-2 TRBD1 TRBV9 few
CASSQTHVPSYEQYF TGCGCCAGCAGCCAAACCCATGTACCTAGCTACGAGCAGTACTTC TRBJ2-7 - TRBV4-3 -